These 11 T cell receptor beta chains originate from one sample sequenced in a study of beta chain features in type 1 diabetes. The study reverse transcribed the entire isolated RNA, so it sequenced expressed TCRB transcripts. Libraries were prepared by immunoSEQ multiplex PCR; TCRdb keeps only in-frame clonotypes and omits some of them. The sample carries approximately 380,000 clones, roughly 16% recorded once. Sequencing used naive CD4+ T cells from blood. The receptors were gathered from a woman in her late teens or twenties in good health.

This clone was detected a few times. The chain employs TRBV28 and TRBJ1-1; D is perhaps TRBD1 (6 bases). In germline, CDR1 is MDHEN, CDR2 SYDVKM. With 7 bases removed from V and 4 bases from J, the gap between germline ends came to 16 bases. This CDR3 is 14 amino acids long. CDR3 in amino acids: CASTEVRGATEAFF. CDR3 DNA: TGTGCCAGCACCGAGGTCAGGGGAGCCACTGAAGCTTTCTTT.

There are a few counts of this clone. The rearrangement links TRBV30 to TRBJ2-3; 8 bases are a match to TRBD1. The length of the CDR3 is 15 residues. From germline, CDR1 is GTSNPN and CDR2 SVGIG (reference sequence). V lost 2 bases, J lost 0 bases, and 4 bases stayed unmatched. CDR3 DNA sequence: TGTGCCTGGAGTCCCGGGACAGGTAGCACAGATACGCAGTATTTT. This codes for CAWSPGTGSTDTQYF.

This chain connects TRBV9 to TRBJ2-7, with D possibly being TRBD2 (5 bases). Germline V gene sequence: CDR1 SGDLS, CDR2 YYNGEE. V was pared by 0 bases and J by 3 bases, with 10 bases between. The CDR3 contains 14 residues. CDR3 region: CASSVGLPIYEQYF. CDR3 in DNA: TGTGCCAGCAGCGTAGGACTACCGATCTACGAGCAGTACTTC.

There are a few counts of this clone. V is TRBV28 and J is TRBJ2-7; no clear D. Germline loops: CDR1 MDHEN, CDR2 SYDVKM. The CDR3 spans 15 residues. Trimming removed 6 bases from V and 2 bases from J, with 17 bases in between. CDR3 residues: CASSLGGNLAYEQYF. In nucleotides, the CDR3 is TGTGCCAGCAGCCTCGGCGGCAACCTTGCCTACGAGCAGTACTTC. Full variable domain (missing parts from reference TRBV28 and TRBJ2-7): DVKVTQSSRYLVKRTGEKVFLECVQDMDHENMFWYRQDPGLGLRLIYFSYDVKMKEKGDIPEGYSVSREKKERFSLILESASTNQTSMYLCASSLGGNLAYEQYFGPGTRLTVT.

This clone has more than one count but fewer than ten. V gene TRBV6-5 combines with J gene TRBJ2-7; a weak D match, TRBD2 (5 bases). The CDR3 has 16 residues. Trimming took 2 bases from V and 1 from J, leaving 15 bases between them. Germline CDR1 reads MNHEY; CDR2 reads SVGAGI. In DNA form, the CDR3 reads TGTGCCAGCAGTTACCAGGCAGGCCGAGGGTCCTACGAGCAGTACTTC. Its translation is CASSYQAGRGSYEQYF.

The V and J genes are TRBV7-6 and TRBJ2-7; 13 bases align to TRBD2. This CDR3 is 16 amino acids long. CDR1 is SGHVS and CDR2 is FNYEAQ in the germline V gene. J was trimmed by 6 bases and V by 3 bases; bases with no gene match: 8. The CDR3 sequence is CASSLGTSGIRLEQYF. The CDR3 coding sequence is TGTGCCAGCAGCTTGGGGACTAGCGGGATCCGGCTCGAGCAGTACTTC. Combining the CDR3 with reference TRBV7-6 and TRBJ2-7 gives the whole variable domain GAGVSQSPRYKVTKRGQDVALRCDPISGHVSLYWYRQALGQGPEFLTYFNYEAQQDKSGLPNDRFSAERPEGSISTLTIQRTEQRDSAMYRCASSLGTSGIRLEQYFGPGTRLTVT.

The V and J genes are TRBV18 and TRBJ2-7; tentative D call: TRBD1 (5 bases). The V end was cut by 0 bases, the J end by 5 bases, with 11 bases between. The germline V gene has CDR1 KGHSH and CDR2 LQKENI. The CDR3 spans 14 residues. CDR3 loop: CASSPPAGLNEQYF. CDR3 nucleotide sequence: TGTGCCAGCTCACCACCGGCAGGGCTCAACGAGCAGTACTTC.

This clone was counted between two and nine times. The conserved closing phenylalanine or tryptophan is absent in this CDR3, likely reflecting a read error. The limits of the CDR3 on the DNA are not certain, so only TCRdb's listed CDR3 is given. This rearrangement joins TRBV20-1 to TRBJ1-1; no DNA check was done on the table's D call, TRBD1. The CDR3 length equals 8 residues, ends included. CDR1 DFQATT and CDR2 SNEGSKA come from the germline V gene (reference sequence). CDR3: CSARGAWR.

This clone was counted between two and nine times. The rearrangement joins TRBV7-8 to TRBJ1-5; TRBD1 matches at 9 bases. The CDR3 is 15 residues long. Trimming at V came to 1 base and at J to 6 bases, leaving 4 bases not matched to a gene. CDR1 is SGHVS and CDR2 is FQNEAQ in the germline V gene. The CDR3 sequence is CASSLDGTGIQPQHF. CDR3 nucleotides: TGTGCCAGCAGCTTAGACGGGACAGGGATTCAGCCCCAGCATTTT.

This sequence joins TRBV6-1 and TRBJ1-1; tentative D call: TRBD1 (6 bases). Between the trimmed V and J ends, which lost 6 bases and 5 bases, there was a span of 13 bases. Germline V gene sequence: CDR1 MNHNS, CDR2 SASEGT. CDR3 length: 13 residues. The CDR3 reads CASSQQGRTEAFF. Here the CDR3 DNA reads TGTGCCAGCAGCCAACAGGGAAGGACTGAAGCTTTCTTT.

The rearrangement joins TRBV2 to TRBJ1-2; D ambiguous. Germline V gene lookup returns CDR1 SNHLY and CDR2 FYNNEI. The CDR3 totals 11 residues. Trimming took 4 bases from V and 7 from J, leaving 7 bases between them. The CDR3 here is CASSAGFGYTF. CDR3 nucleotides: TGTGCCAGCAGTGCAGGTTTTGGCTACACCTTC.